This is a list of T cell receptor beta chains from one sample in a study of blood T cell repertoires in COVID-19. TCRdb's table, derived via immunoSEQ multiplex PCR, lists solely in-frame clones and lacks some. Among about 160,000 clones listed, roughly 93% were seen once. Input material: peripheral blood. The receptor set was obtained from a man younger than 35 with acute or convalescent COVID-19. CDR3s include the opening cysteine and the closing phenylalanine or tryptophan. A D gene is named only where the DNA matches it firmly. Some rows have no size entry. The others give once, few or many, or a class for an expanded clone.

clone_size	v_call	d_call	j_call	cdr3_aa	cdr3_nt
-	TRBV19	TRBD1	TRBJ1-1	CASSIPKQGVLEAFF	TGTGCCAGTAGTATCCCTAAGCAGGGGGTACTTGAAGCTTTCTTT
-	TRBV25-1	-	TRBJ2-5	CASSEFRSETQYF	TGTGCCAGCAGTGAATTCCGTTCGGAGACCCAGTACTTC
-	TRBV27	-	TRBJ1-1	CASSLTGEGEAFF	TGTGCCAGCAGCCTCACGGGGGAGGGTGAAGCTTTCTTT
-	TRBV7-6	TRBD2	TRBJ2-1	CASSLVGGRDGYNEQFF	TGTGCCAGCAGCTTAGTGGGCGGGAGGGACGGTTACAATGAGCAGTTCTTC
once	TRBV29-1	-	TRBJ2-5	CSVLLEGSGYQETQYF	TGCAGCGTTCTCCTTGAAGGTTCGGGTTACCAAGAGACCCAGTACTTC
once	TRBV3-1/TRBV3-2	TRBD2	TRBJ2-2	CASSQDGWGGRSSGELFF	TGTGCCAGCAGCCAAGACGGGTGGGGAGGGAGAAGTTCCGGGGAGCTGTTTTTT
once	TRBV6-5	TRBD1	TRBJ1-1	CASRKDRRTTEAFF	TGTGCCAGCAGAAAGGACAGGCGAACGACTGAAGCTTTCTTT
once	TRBV27	-	TRBJ2-3	CASSLRRPDTQYF	TGTGCCAGCAGTTTAAGGAGGCCAGATACGCAGTATTTT
-	TRBV27	-	TRBJ1-2	CASSLSILRGGYGYTF	TGTGCCAGCAGTTTATCCATCCTCCGGGGTGGCTATGGCTACACCTTC
few	TRBV5-1	-	TRBJ1-1	CASSLPSGLNTEAFF	TGCGCCAGCAGCTTGCCGTCAGGGTTGAACACTGAAGCTTTCTTT
-	TRBV7-2	-	TRBJ2-1	CASSLYPAKYEQFF	TGTGCCAGCAGCTTATACCCAGCGAAGTATGAGCAGTTCTTC
-	TRBV30	-	TRBJ1-3	CAWSVLASSGNTIYF	TGTGCCTGGAGTGTGCTGGCTAGCTCTGGAAACACCATATATTTT
-	TRBV24-1	TRBD1	TRBJ2-1	CATSPRTGASLDEQFF	TGTGCCACCAGCCCACGGACAGGGGCAAGTTTGGATGAGCAGTTCTTC
-	TRBV3-1/TRBV3-2	TRBD2	TRBJ2-3	CASSLAGGTDTQYF	TGTGCCAGCAGCCTGGCGGGGGGGACAGATACGCAGTATTTT
-	TRBV5-1	TRBD1	TRBJ1-1	CASSLGLTTGVDTEAFF	TGCGCCAGCAGCTTGGGCCTTACTACAGGGGTGGACACTGAAGCTTTCTTT